These T cell receptor beta chains were read from a single sample in a study of blood T cell repertoires in COVID-19. Clones were read by immunoSEQ multiplex PCR, and TCRdb kept only the in-frame ones, dropping some. The sample carries some 180,000 clones, 78% recorded once. The sample comprised peripheral blood. The source of these receptors is a woman older than 75 with active or convalescent COVID-19. Each CDR3 is given with its conserved first and last residue. D genes are given only for firm matches. Clone size is not always given. Where it is, it says once, few, many or a class for expanded clones.

j_call v_call d_call cdr3_length clone_size cdr3_aa cdr3_nt
TRBJ2-2 TRBV28 . 13 . CASSFPGTGELFF TGTGCCAGCAGTTTCCCAGGGACCGGGGAGCTGTTTTTT
TRBJ2-2 TRBV12-3/TRBV12-4 TRBD2 11 . CASSPRGGLFF TGTGCCAGCAGTCCACGGGGGGGGCTGTTTTTT
TRBJ1-1 TRBV12-3/TRBV12-4 . 13 . CASSLARNTEAFF TGTGCCAGCAGTTTAGCGAGGAACACTGAAGCTTTCTTT
TRBJ2-1 TRBV6-6 . 16 . CASNPTGLSSYNEQFF TGTGCCAGCAACCCTACAGGTCTCAGCTCCTACAATGAGCAGTTCTTC
TRBJ1-3 TRBV16 . 12 . CASRRLGNTIYF TGTGCCAGCCGCAGGTTGGGAAACACCATATATTTT
TRBJ1-2 TRBV10-3 . 14 . CATKKDTDGEGYTF TGTGCCACTAAAAAAGACACGGACGGGGAAGGCTACACCTTC
TRBJ2-5 TRBV10-3 . 14 . CAISVEGSQETQYF TGTGCCATCAGTGTGGAGGGATCCCAAGAGACCCAGTACTTC
TRBJ1-6 TRBV18 TRBD1 14 . CASSQGQGNSPLHF TGTGCCAGCTCACAGGGACAGGGGAATTCACCCCTCCACTTT
TRBJ2-1 TRBV7-9 TRBD1 13 once CASSPVQGPGQFF TGTGCCAGCAGCCCAGTACAGGGGCCGGGGCAGTTCTTC
TRBJ1-3 TRBV20-1 . 14 . CSAIDVVSGNTIYF TGCAGTGCTATTGACGTCGTATCTGGAAACACCATATATTTT
TRBJ1-4 TRBV5-8 TRBD1 13 few CASRKTGGEKLFF TGTGCCAGCAGGAAGACAGGGGGGGAAAAACTGTTTTTT